The next 8 T cell receptor beta chains were all read from a single sample in a study of cytomegalovirus exposure and HLA in healthy donors. PCR was performed using 60 Vbeta and 13 Jbeta primers. Profiled with immunoSEQ multiplex PCR; TCRdb holds only in-frame clones, not every one. This sample carries roughly 78,000 clones, with roughly 0.89% going to the ten biggest clones. Sequenced sample: PBMCs. Receptor source: a boy younger than 18 in good health and CMV-seronegative.

This chain links TRBV6-1 with TRBJ2-2; D possibly corresponds to TRBD2 (7 bases). V was clipped by 2 bases and J by 10 bases, with 17 bases between them. The CDR3 covers 15 residues. From germline, CDR1 is MNHNS and CDR2 SASEGT. Written as DNA, the CDR3 is TGTGCCAGCAGTGAATATACGGGGGGCCCGCAGGAGCTGTTTTTT. Its protein is CASSEYTGGPQELFF.

The gene calls are TRBV7-2 and TRBJ1-5, with D perhaps matching TRBD1 (5 bases). V was shortened by 6 bases and J by 4 bases, with 10 bases between the two germline ends. CDR1 and CDR2 from the germline V gene are SGHTA and FQGNSA. CDR3 length equals 13 residues. CDR3 bases: TGTGCCAGCAGTCAGGGCAGAAATCAGCCCCAGCATTTT. Translated, it gives CASSQGRNQPQHF.

This rearrangement joins TRBV2 to TRBJ1-2; 8 bases match TRBD1. The V segment lost 6 bases and the J segment 6 bases; nucleotides outside the gene matches: 9. This CDR3 contains 14 residues. Germline CDR1 reads SNHLY; CDR2 reads FYNNEI. This chain's CDR3 is CASRRQGLGDGYTF. For the CDR3, the DNA is TGTGCCAGCAGACGACAGGGGCTCGGAGATGGCTACACCTTC.

The chain combines TRBV2 with TRBJ2-1; a possible D gene is TRBD2 (5 bases). The germline V and J ends were trimmed by 2 bases and 15 bases, with 23 bases remaining between them. The germline CDR1 and CDR2 sequences are SNHLY and FYNNEI. The CDR3 contains 15 residues. CDR3 DNA: TGTGCCAGCAGTGAAATACTCCTAGCTCCCGAACACCGGTTCTTC. Its protein is CASSEILLAPEHRFF. The full variable domain, completed using reference TRBV2 and TRBJ2-1, is EPEVTQTPSHQVTQMGQEVILRCVPISNHLYFYWYRQILGQKVEFLVSFYNNEISEKSEIFDDQFSVERPDGSNFTLKIRSTKLEDSAMYFCASSEILLAPEHRFFGPGTRLTVL.

This chain links TRBV29-1 with TRBJ2-7, with D possibly TRBD2 on 5 matching bases. The V end lost 2 bases, the J end lost 6 bases, and 11 bases lay between the germline ends. Germline V gene lookup returns CDR1 SQVTM and CDR2 ANQGSEA. This CDR3 contains 12 residues. The DNA of the CDR3 is TGCAGCGTTGAAATTGGTCTAGCCGAGCAGTACTTC. This codes for CSVEIGLAEQYF.

The chain uses TRBV18 and TRBJ1-1; possible D gene TRBD1, 6 bases. This CDR3 is built from 16 residues. Trimming took 8 bases from V and 5 from J, leaving 24 bases between them. CDR1 and CDR2 from the germline V gene are KGHSH and LQKENI. The chain's CDR3 is CASAQRDKIQRTEAFF. In nucleotides, the CDR3 is TGTGCCAGCGCACAACGGGACAAAATTCAGAGGACTGAAGCTTTCTTT.

The CDR3 spells CASSLVVAGVSEQYF. CDR3 nucleotide sequence: TGTGCCAGCAGTTTAGTAGTAGCGGGAGTTTCCGAGCAGTACTTC. This rearrangement joins TRBV28 to TRBJ2-7; 9 bases align to TRBD2. Per germline, CDR1 MDHEN and CDR2 SYDVKM. V lost 2 bases, J lost 6 bases, and 8 bases stayed unmatched. The CDR3 runs 15 residues.

The chain joins TRBV9 to TRBJ2-7; a possible D gene is TRBD1 (6 bases). V dropped 2 bases and J dropped 6 bases, with 12 bases sitting between them. Germline V CDR1 and CDR2: SGDLS, YYNGEE. The CDR3 length is 13 residues. CDR3 amino acids: CASSVTGSGEQYF. In DNA, the CDR3 is TGTGCCAGCAGCGTCACAGGGTCAGGCGAGCAGTACTTC.